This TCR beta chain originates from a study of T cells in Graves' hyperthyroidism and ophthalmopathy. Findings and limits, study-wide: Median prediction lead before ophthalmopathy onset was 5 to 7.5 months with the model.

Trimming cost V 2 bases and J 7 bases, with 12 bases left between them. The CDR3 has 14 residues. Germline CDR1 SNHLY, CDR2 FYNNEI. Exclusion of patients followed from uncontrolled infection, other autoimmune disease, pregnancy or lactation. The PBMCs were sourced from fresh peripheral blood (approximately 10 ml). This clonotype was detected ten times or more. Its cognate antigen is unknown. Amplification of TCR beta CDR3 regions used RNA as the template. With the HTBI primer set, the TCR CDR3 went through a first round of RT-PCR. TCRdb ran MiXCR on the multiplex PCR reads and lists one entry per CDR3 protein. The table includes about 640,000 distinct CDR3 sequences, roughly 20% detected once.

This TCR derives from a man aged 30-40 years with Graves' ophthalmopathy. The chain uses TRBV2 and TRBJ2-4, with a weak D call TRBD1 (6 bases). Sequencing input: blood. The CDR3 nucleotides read TGTGCCAGCAGTGAAAGGGACAATATTAACATTCAGTACTTC. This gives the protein CASSERDNINIQYF. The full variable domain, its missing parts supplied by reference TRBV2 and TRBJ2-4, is EPEVTQTPSHQVTQMGQEVILRCVPISNHLYFYWYRQILGQKVEFLVSFYNNEISEKSEIFDDQFSVERPDGSNFTLKIRSTKLEDSAMYFCASSERDNINIQYFGAGTRLSVL.